This T cell receptor (beta chain) is drawn from a study of early T cells in non-severe SARS-CoV-2 infection. CDR3 size: 14 residues. Per germline, CDR1 MGHRA and CDR2 YSYEKL. V shed 1 base and J shed 2 bases, with 8 bases lying between them. Separate cDNA molecules each had unique molecular identifiers attached to them. TCRdb reprocessed the 5' RACE reads with MiXCR, giving one entry per CDR3 protein. The sample carries roughly 29,000 distinct CDR3 sequences, approximately 4.2% recorded once. The sample holds many counts of this clonotype. This receptor was taken from an adult who was a healthcare worker with PCR-confirmed SARS-CoV-2 infection or an uninfected control (not recorded which). The sequenced material came from whole blood. This chain connects TRBV4-1 to TRBJ2-5, with D uncertain. CDR3 region: CASSQVPLQETQYF. CDR3 DNA: TGCGCCAGCAGCCAAGTCCCCTTGCAAGAGACCCAGTACTTC.